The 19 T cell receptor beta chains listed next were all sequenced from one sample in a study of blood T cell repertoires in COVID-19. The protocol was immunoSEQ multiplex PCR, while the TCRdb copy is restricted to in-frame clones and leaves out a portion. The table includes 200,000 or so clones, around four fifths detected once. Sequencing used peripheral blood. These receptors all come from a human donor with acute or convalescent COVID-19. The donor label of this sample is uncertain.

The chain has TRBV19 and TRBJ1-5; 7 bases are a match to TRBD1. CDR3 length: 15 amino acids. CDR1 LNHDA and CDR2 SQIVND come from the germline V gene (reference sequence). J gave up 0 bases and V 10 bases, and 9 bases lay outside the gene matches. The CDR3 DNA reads TGTGCCACCACGCCCGGGACAGTTAGCAATCAGCCCCAGCATTTT. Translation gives CATTPGTVSNQPQHF.

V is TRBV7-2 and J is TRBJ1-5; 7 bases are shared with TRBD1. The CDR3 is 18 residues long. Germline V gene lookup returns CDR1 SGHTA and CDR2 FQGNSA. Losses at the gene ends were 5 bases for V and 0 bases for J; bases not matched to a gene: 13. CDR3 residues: CASSPRTGRGYSNQPQHF. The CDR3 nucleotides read TGTGCCAGCAGCCCCCGGACAGGAAGGGGTTATAGCAATCAGCCCCAGCATTTT.

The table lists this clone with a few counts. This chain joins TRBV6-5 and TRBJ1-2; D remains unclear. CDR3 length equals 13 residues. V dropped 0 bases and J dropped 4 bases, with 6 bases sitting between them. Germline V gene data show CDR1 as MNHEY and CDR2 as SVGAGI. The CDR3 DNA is TGTGCCAGCAGTTACTCGCAGGTCTATGGCTACACCTTC. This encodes CASSYSQVYGYTF.

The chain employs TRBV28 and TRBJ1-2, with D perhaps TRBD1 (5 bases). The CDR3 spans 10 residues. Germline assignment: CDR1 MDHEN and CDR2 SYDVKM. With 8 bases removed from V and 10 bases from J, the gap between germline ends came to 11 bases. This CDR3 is CASGSGDYTF. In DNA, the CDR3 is TGTGCCAGCGGGTCGGGGGACTACACCTTC.

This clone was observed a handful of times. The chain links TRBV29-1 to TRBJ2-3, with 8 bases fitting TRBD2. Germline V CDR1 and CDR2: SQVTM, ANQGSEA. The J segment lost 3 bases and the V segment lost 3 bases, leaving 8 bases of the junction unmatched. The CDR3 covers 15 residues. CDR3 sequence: CSVEVAGGRTDTQYF. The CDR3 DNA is TGCAGCGTTGAGGTTGCGGGAGGACGGACAGATACGCAGTATTTT.

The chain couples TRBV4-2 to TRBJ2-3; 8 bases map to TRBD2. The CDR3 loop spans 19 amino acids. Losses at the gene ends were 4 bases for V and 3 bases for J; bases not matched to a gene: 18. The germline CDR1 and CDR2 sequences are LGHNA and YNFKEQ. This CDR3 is CASSRRGSGRRMGTDTQYF. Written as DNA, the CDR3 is TGTGCCAGCAGCCGCCGGGGGAGCGGGAGAAGGATGGGTACAGATACGCAGTATTTT.

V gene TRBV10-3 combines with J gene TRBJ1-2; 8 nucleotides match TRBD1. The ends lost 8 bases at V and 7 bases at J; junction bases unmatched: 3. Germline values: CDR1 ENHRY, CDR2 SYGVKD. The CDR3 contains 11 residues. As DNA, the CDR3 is TGTGCCATCGACAGGGGAGGTGGCTACACCTTC. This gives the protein CAIDRGGGYTF.

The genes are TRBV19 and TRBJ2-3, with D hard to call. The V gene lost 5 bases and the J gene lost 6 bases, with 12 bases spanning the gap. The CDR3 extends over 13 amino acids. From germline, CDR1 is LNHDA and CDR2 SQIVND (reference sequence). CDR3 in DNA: TGTGCCAGTAGTCCCAGATTCGGGGATACGCAGTATTTT. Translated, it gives CASSPRFGDTQYF.

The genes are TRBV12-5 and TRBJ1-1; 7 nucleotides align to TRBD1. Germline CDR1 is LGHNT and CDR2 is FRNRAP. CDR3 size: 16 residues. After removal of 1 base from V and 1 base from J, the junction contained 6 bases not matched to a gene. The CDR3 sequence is CASGLAQTGRNTEAFF. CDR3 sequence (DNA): TGTGCTAGTGGTTTGGCCCAGACAGGGCGGAACACTGAAGCTTTCTTT.

CDR3 bases: TGTGCCAGCTCACCAGGGGGCGGGTACAATGAGCAGTTCTTC. This gives the protein CASSPGGGYNEQFF. The V and J genes are TRBV18 and TRBJ2-1; possibly TRBD1 for D (6 bases). This CDR3 region has 14 residues. Trimming removed 2 bases at V and 4 bases at J, with 9 bases between. Germline V gene sequence: CDR1 KGHSH, CDR2 LQKENI.

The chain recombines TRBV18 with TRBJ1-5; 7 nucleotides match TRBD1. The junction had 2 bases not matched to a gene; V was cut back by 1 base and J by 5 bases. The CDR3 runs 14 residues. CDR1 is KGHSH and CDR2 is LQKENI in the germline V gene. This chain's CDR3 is CASSPQTGYQPQHF. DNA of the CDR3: TGTGCCAGCTCACCACAGACAGGGTATCAGCCCCAGCATTTT.

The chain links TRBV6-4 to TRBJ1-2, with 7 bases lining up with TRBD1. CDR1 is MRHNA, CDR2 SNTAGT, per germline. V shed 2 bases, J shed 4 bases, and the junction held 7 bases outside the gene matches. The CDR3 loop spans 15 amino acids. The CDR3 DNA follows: TGTGCCAGCAGTGACACGGCGACAGGGACCTATGGCTACACCTTC. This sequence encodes CASSDTATGTYGYTF.

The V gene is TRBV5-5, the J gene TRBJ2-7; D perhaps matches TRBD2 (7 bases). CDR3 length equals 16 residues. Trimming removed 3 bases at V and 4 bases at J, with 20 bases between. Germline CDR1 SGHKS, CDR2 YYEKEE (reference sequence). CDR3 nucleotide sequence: TGTGCCAGCAGCTGGGGCTGGGAGGGGGTGAAATACGAGCAGTACTTC. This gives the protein CASSWGWEGVKYEQYF.

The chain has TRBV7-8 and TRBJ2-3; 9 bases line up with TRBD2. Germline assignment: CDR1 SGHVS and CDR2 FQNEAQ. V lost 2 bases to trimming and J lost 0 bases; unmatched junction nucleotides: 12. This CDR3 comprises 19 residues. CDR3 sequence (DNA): TGTGCCAGCAGCTTAACCGGGGGGGCGACTAGCGGTAGCACAGATACGCAGTATTTT. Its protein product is CASSLTGGATSGSTDTQYF.

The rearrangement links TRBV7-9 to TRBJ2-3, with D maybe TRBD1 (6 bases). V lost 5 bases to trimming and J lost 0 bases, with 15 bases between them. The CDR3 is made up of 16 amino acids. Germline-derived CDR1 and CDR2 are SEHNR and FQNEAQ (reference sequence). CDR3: CASSTGYRASTDTQYF. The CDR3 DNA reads TGTGCCAGCAGCACAGGCTACAGGGCTAGCACAGATACGCAGTATTTT.

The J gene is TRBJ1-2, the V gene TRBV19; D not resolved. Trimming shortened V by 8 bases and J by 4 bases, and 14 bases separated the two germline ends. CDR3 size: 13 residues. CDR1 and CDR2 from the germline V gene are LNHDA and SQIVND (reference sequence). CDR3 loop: CASLSGSGYGYTF. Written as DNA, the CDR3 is TGTGCCAGTCTCTCCGGATCAGGCTATGGCTACACCTTC.

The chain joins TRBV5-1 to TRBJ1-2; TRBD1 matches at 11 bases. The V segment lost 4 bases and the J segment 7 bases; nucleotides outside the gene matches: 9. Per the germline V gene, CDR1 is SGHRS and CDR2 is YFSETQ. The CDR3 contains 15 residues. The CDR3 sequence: CASSLGTGGTSGYTF. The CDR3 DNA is TGCGCCAGCAGCCTAGGGACAGGGGGTACCAGTGGCTACACCTTC.

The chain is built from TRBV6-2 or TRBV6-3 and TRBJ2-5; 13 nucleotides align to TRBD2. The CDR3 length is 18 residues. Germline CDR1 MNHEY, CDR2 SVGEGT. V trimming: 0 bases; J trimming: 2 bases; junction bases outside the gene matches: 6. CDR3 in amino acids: CASSYSRTSGGLQETQYF. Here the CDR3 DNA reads TGTGCCAGCAGTTACTCTCGGACTAGCGGGGGCTTACAAGAGACCCAGTACTTC.

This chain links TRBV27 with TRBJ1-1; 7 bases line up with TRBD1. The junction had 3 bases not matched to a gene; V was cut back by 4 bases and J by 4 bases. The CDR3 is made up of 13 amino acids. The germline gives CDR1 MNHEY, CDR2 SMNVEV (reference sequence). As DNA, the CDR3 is TGTGCCAGCAGTTCCTACAGGGGCACTGAAGCTTTCTTT. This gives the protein CASSSYRGTEAFF.